This passage covers 24 T cell receptor beta chains from one sample sequenced in a study of long-term antiretroviral therapy in people with HIV. Samples were assayed with immunoSEQ v3.0 at survey level. TCRdb's copy holds only in-frame clones and misses some; the assay was immunoSEQ multiplex PCR. The sample has tens of thousands of clones, over 90% seen once. Sequencing was performed on unsorted PBMCs, taken 3.7 years after starting antiretroviral therapy. The source is a woman aged 45-60 years with HIV.

This clone came up a few times. The V and J genes are TRBV7-9 and TRBJ2-1; 12 positions agree with TRBD2. Germline trimming cut 6 bases from V and 6 bases from J; bases unmatched to any gene: 9. The CDR3 sequence is 16 residues long. In germline, CDR1 is SEHNR, CDR2 FQNEAQ (reference sequence). The CDR3, as DNA: TGTGCCAGCAGGGCAGCGCTAGCGGGGGGGCCCAATGAGCAGTTCTTC. The encoded protein is CASRAALAGGPNEQFF.

The chain links TRBV7-9 to TRBJ1-6; TRBD1 is a possible D gene (6 bases). From germline, CDR1 is SEHNR and CDR2 FQNEAQ (reference sequence). CDR3 length: 15 residues. Trimming took off 0 bases at V and 8 bases at J, with 11 bases between the two ends. The CDR3 bases are TGTGCCAGCAGCTTAGCCCCAGGGACACATTCACCCCTCCACTTT. Encoded protein: CASSLAPGTHSPLHF.

V and J are TRBV30 and TRBJ1-1; a possible D gene is TRBD1 (5 bases). Germline V CDR1 and CDR2: GTSNPN, SVGIG (reference sequence). The length of the CDR3 is 12 residues. V was trimmed by 5 bases and J by 2 bases, leaving 9 bases between them. The CDR3 nucleotides read TGTGCCTGGGGTGGGACCAACACTGAAGCTTTCTTT. Translating gives CAWGGTNTEAFF.

Notes on this clone: This CDR3 is also generated by other DNA sequences in the sample. The CDR3 loop is CASSLTGNEQFF. The CDR3 nucleotides read TGTGCCAGCAGCCTCACCGGGAATGAGCAGTTCTTC. The gene calls are TRBV11-2 and TRBJ2-1; D gene ambiguous. V shed 5 bases and J shed 7 bases, with 9 bases lying between them. Germline-derived CDR1 and CDR2 are SGHAT and FQNNGV. The CDR3 spans 12 residues.

The chain employs TRBV9 and TRBJ2-1, with D possibly being TRBD1 (6 bases). Trimming shortened V by 3 bases and J by 9 bases, and 13 bases separated the two germline ends. Looked up from germline, CDR1 is SGDLS and CDR2 is YYNGEE. CDR3 size: 13 residues. CDR3 nucleotide sequence: TGTGCCAGCAGCGCGAACCTAGGGGGTGAGCAGTTCTTC. Translation: CASSANLGGEQFF.

V gene TRBV6-1 combines with J gene TRBJ2-5; TRBD2 is a possible D gene (7 bases). The CDR3 is 14 residues long. Trimming removed 6 bases at V and 1 base at J, with 12 bases between. Germline CDR1 and CDR2: MNHNS and SASEGT. DNA for the CDR3: TGTGCCAGCAGGGGGGGGCAGCCCCAAGAGACCCAGTACTTC. Translating it yields CASRGGQPQETQYF.

The rearrangement joins TRBV7-9 to TRBJ1-2; 12 bases are a match to TRBD1. Germline loops: CDR1 SEHNR, CDR2 FQNEAQ (reference sequence). V was pared by 3 bases and J by 3 bases, with 2 bases of the junction left unmatched. The CDR3 is 15 residues long. The CDR3 DNA is TGTGCCAGCAGCTTTGGGACAGGGGGCGACTATGGCTACACCTTC. The encoded protein is CASSFGTGGDYGYTF.

The chain is built from TRBV5-6 and TRBJ2-5; D uncertain. Germline V gives CDR1 SGHDT, CDR2 YYEEEE. Trimming took 1 base from V and 2 from J, leaving 9 bases between them. This CDR3 is 14 amino acids long. The CDR3 coding sequence is TGTGCCAGCAGCTTGCTTGCTACTCAAGAGACCCAGTACTTC. Translation: CASSLLATQETQYF.

This CDR3 is CAIRERSRDTQYF. In DNA, the CDR3 is TGTGCCATCAGGGAGAGGTCCCGAGATACGCAGTATTTT. The chain combines TRBV10-3 with TRBJ2-3; the D is unclear. CDR1 and CDR2 (germline): ENHRY, SYGVKD. The CDR3 covers 13 residues. The V end lost 6 bases, the J end lost 5 bases, and 12 bases lay between the germline ends.

A remark on this clone: At the DNA level, this CDR3 is encoded by other sequences in the same sample as well. The V call is TRBV2, the J call TRBJ2-5; D remains ambiguous. Germline V lookup: CDR1 SNHLY, CDR2 FYNNEI. There are 11 residues in the CDR3. The ends were cut back, 4 bases at V and 2 bases at J, with 2 bases in the middle. Here the CDR3 reads CASSGQETQYF. As DNA, the CDR3 is TGTGCCAGCAGTGGTCAAGAGACCCAGTACTTC.

The chain's CDR3 is CASSLADRRNTEAFF. The CDR3 DNA is TGTGCCAGCAGCTTGGCCGACAGAAGAAACACTGAAGCTTTCTTT. The J gene is TRBJ1-1, the V gene TRBV5-6, with D possibly matching TRBD1 (5 bases). In germline, CDR1 is SGHDT, CDR2 YYEEEE. Deletions cut 0 bases from V and 2 bases from J, with 11 bases between. This CDR3 has 15 amino acids.

This chain joins TRBV7-2 and TRBJ2-1; D is ambiguous. The CDR3 loop spans 15 amino acids. Germline-derived CDR1 and CDR2 are SGHTA and FQGNSA. Trimming pared 8 bases from V and 1 base from J, leaving 15 bases between. CDR3 nucleotides: TGTGCCAGCCGCCCGCCGCTAGTATCCTACAATGAGCAGTTCTTC. This gives the protein CASRPPLVSYNEQFF. Full variable domain (remainder filled in from reference TRBV7-2 and TRBJ2-1): GAGVSQSPSNKVTEKGKDVELRCDPISGHTALYWYRQSLGQGLEFLIYFQGNSAPDKSGLPSDRFSAERTGGSVSTLTIQRTQQEDSAVYLCASRPPLVSYNEQFFGPGTRLTVL.

The chain uses TRBV25-1 and TRBJ2-7; tentatively, D is TRBD1 or TRBD2 (5 bases each). This CDR3 is built from 14 residues. The V gene lost 1 base and the J gene lost 9 bases, with 16 bases spanning the gap. Germline assignment: CDR1 MGHDK and CDR2 SYGVNS. DNA for the CDR3: TGTGCCAGCAGTGAATGGGGAACGAGGGGCGGGCAGTACTTC. Its protein is CASSEWGTRGGQYF.

The CDR3 bases are TGTGCCAGCAGTGGACAGATTGATTTTTACGAGCAGTACTTC. Its protein is CASSGQIDFYEQYF. This chain uses TRBV2 with TRBJ2-7; the D gene is possibly TRBD1 (5 bases). The CDR3 consists of 14 residues. With 4 bases removed from V and 4 bases from J, the gap between germline ends came to 14 bases. CDR1 SNHLY and CDR2 FYNNEI come from the germline V gene.

J is TRBJ2-3 and V is TRBV18; TRBD2 matches 13 bases. There are 18 residues in the CDR3. Germline assignment: CDR1 KGHSH and CDR2 LQKENI. The V segment lost 2 bases and the J segment 1 base; nucleotides outside the gene matches: 6. The CDR3 nucleotides read TGTGCCAGCTCACCAACAACTAGCGGGGGGGCCGGCACAGATACGCAGTATTTT. It specifies CASSPTTSGGAGTDTQYF.

The chain couples TRBV6-1 to TRBJ1-4, with D perhaps matching TRBD1 (6 bases). V lost 7 bases and J 4 bases, leaving 16 bases between the germline ends. CDR1 and CDR2 from the germline V gene are MNHNS and SASEGT. There are 15 residues in the CDR3. The DNA for the CDR3 is TGTGCCAGCAAACCGTACAGGGCTGTTAATGAAAAACTGTTTTTT. Translated, it gives CASKPYRAVNEKLFF.

V and J are TRBV6-5 and TRBJ1-1; 7 bases line up with TRBD1. The CDR3 is 12 residues long. The germline V gene has CDR1 MNHEY and CDR2 SVGAGI. The V gene end was trimmed by 7 bases and the J gene end by 4 bases; junction bases not matched to a gene: 3. The CDR3 loop is CASKTGVTEAFF. Written as DNA, the CDR3 is TGTGCCAGCAAAACAGGGGTCACTGAAGCTTTCTTT.

The chain joins TRBV30 to TRBJ2-7; D gene uncertain. Germline lookup yields CDR1 GTSNPN and CDR2 SVGIG (reference sequence). The CDR3 extends over 9 amino acids. Trimming removed 4 bases from V and 10 bases from J, with 8 bases in between. CDR3: CAWIGRQYF. The CDR3 bases are TGTGCCTGGATTGGCCGACAGTACTTC.

V gene TRBV10-3 combines with J gene TRBJ2-2; D gene uncertain. Trimming shortened V by 10 bases and J by 6 bases, and 15 bases separated the two germline ends. This CDR3 has 13 amino acids. The V gene's germline CDR1 is ENHRY and CDR2 SYGVKD. This chain's CDR3 is CATRPTDPGELFF. The CDR3 region has the DNA TGTGCCACAAGACCTACAGACCCCGGGGAGCTGTTTTTT.

The J gene is TRBJ2-4, the V gene TRBV19; possible D gene TRBD1, 6 bases. Germline assignment: CDR1 LNHDA and CDR2 SQIVND (reference sequence). The CDR3 sequence is 15 residues long. The germline V and J ends were trimmed by 5 bases and 1 base, with 12 bases remaining between them. This CDR3 is CASSPTGLAKNIQYF. The DNA for the CDR3 is TGTGCCAGTAGTCCCACAGGGTTGGCCAAAAACATTCAGTACTTC.

The chain is built from TRBV25-1 and TRBJ1-1; no clear D gene. With 3 bases removed from V and 9 bases from J, the gap between germline ends came to 17 bases. CDR3 length: 14 residues. The germline CDR1 and CDR2 sequences are MGHDK and SYGVNS. The DNA for the CDR3 is TGTGCCAGCAGTGACGCCTCAGGAGTCAGGAAAGCTTTCTTT. Protein: CASSDASGVRKAFF.

The genes are TRBV7-3 and TRBJ1-1; weak D call: TRBD1 (6 bases). The germline V gene encodes CDR1 SGHTA and CDR2 FQGTGA. The CDR3 has 15 residues. The V gene lost 0 bases and the J gene lost 3 bases, with 11 bases spanning the gap. CDR3 bases: TGTGCCAGCAGCTTAACCAGGGGTTCGGACACTGAAGCTTTCTTT. Its translation is CASSLTRGSDTEAFF.

The V call is TRBV6-5, the J call TRBJ1-1; 7 positions match TRBD1. CDR1 and CDR2 from the germline V gene are MNHEY and SVGAGI. The CDR3 is 12 residues long. The junction had 7 bases not matched to a gene; V was cut back by 7 bases and J by 8 bases. The chain's CDR3 is CASTKGQSEAFF. CDR3 nucleotides: TGTGCCAGCACCAAGGGACAGTCGGAAGCTTTCTTT.

This clone was recorded once. The V and J genes are TRBV7-2 and TRBJ1-3; TRBD1 matches at 8 bases. Losses at the gene ends were 6 bases for V and 4 bases for J; bases not matched to a gene: 8. Germline V lookup: CDR1 SGHTA, CDR2 FQGNSA. The CDR3 contains 15 residues. CDR3 nucleotide sequence: TGTGCCAGCAGGGAGGCAGGGGGCGGAGGAAACACCATATATTTT. It is translated as CASREAGGGGNTIYF.